Below are 8 T cell receptor beta chains sequenced from a single sample in a study of OX40 agonist ivuxolimab in advanced cancers. Libraries were prepared by immunoSEQ multiplex PCR; TCRdb keeps only in-frame clonotypes and omits some of them. The top ten clones hold 6.5% to 7.5% of a sample with about 68,000 clones, roughly 86% of them seen once. Specimen: CD4+ or CD8+ T cells sorted from blood, collected in a trial of the OX40 agonist ivuxolimab. These receptors came from an adult with an advanced solid tumor such as melanoma, head and neck, liver or kidney cancer.

The rearrangement links TRBV19 to TRBJ1-5; D may be TRBD1 (6 bases). In germline, CDR1 is LNHDA, CDR2 SQIVND (reference sequence). This CDR3 has 16 amino acids. The ends were cut back, 5 bases at V and 3 bases at J, with 17 bases in the middle. CDR3 amino acids: CASSLSQGRHNQPQHF. The CDR3 bases are TGTGCCAGTAGTCTGTCTCAGGGGCGCCACAATCAGCCCCAGCATTTT.

This sequence joins TRBV9 and TRBJ1-5, with D unresolved. Germline V lookup: CDR1 SGDLS, CDR2 YYNGEE. The CDR3 sequence is 13 residues long. V lost 0 bases and J lost 5, with 6 bases in between. DNA for the CDR3: TGTGCCAGCAGCGTAGGGGAAGATCAGCCCCAGCATTTT. Protein: CASSVGEDQPQHF.

Here the CDR3 reads CASSVSGGPTDTQYF. In DNA form, the CDR3 reads TGTGCCAGCAGCGTTAGCGGGGGGCCCACAGATACGCAGTATTTT. The rearrangement links TRBV9 to TRBJ2-3; TRBD2 agrees at 10 bases. Germline V gene lookup returns CDR1 SGDLS and CDR2 YYNGEE. CDR3 length equals 15 residues. V shed 2 bases and J 2 bases; nucleotides not matched to a gene: 2.

The chain is built from TRBV30 and TRBJ2-7, with 8 bases fitting TRBD1. This CDR3 contains 15 residues. The germline V gene encodes CDR1 GTSNPN and CDR2 SVGIG (reference sequence). V dropped 1 base and J dropped 0; count of bases not matched to a gene: 5. The DNA for the CDR3 is TGTGCCTGGAGTGGGGGACAGGCGAACTCCTACGAGCAGTACTTC. Translated: CAWSGGQANSYEQYF.

The V gene is TRBV5-1, the J gene TRBJ1-2; D might be TRBD1 (5 bases). The CDR3 extends over 14 amino acids. Trimming cost V 4 bases and J 0 bases, with 10 bases left between them. The germline V gene has CDR1 SGHRS and CDR2 YFSETQ. The CDR3 DNA reads TGCGCCAGCAGCCCGGACACACCTAACTATGGCTACACCTTC. This gives the protein CASSPDTPNYGYTF. Full variable domain (outside the CDR3, taken from reference TRBV5-1 and TRBJ1-2): KAGVTQTPRYLIKTRGQQVTLSCSPISGHRSVSWYQQTPGQGLQFLFEYFSETQRNKGNFPGRFSGRQFSNSRSEMNVSTLELGDSALYLCASSPDTPNYGYTFGSGTRLTVV.

The chain recombines TRBV4-1 with TRBJ2-5; D remains ambiguous. The CDR3 runs to 15 residues. Trimming removed 2 bases at V and 5 bases at J, with 15 bases between. Germline CDR1 reads MGHRA; CDR2 reads YSYEKL. The CDR3 bases are TGCGCCAGCAGCCAAACCGAGGCGTACGGGGAGACCCAGTACTTC. It specifies CASSQTEAYGETQYF.

The chain combines TRBV11-2 with TRBJ2-5, with unresolved D. The better agreement between TRBJ2-7 and the DNA end casts doubt on the J call. CDR3 length: 16 amino acids. The germline CDR1 and CDR2 sequences are SGHAT and FQNNGV. In DNA, the CDR3 is TGTGCCAGCAGCTCCACCCCCGGGTCTAACTCCTACGAGCAGTACTTC. Amino acids: CASSSTPGSNSYEQYF.

The J gene is TRBJ1-3, the V gene TRBV6-1; 9 nucleotides agree with TRBD1. CDR1 and CDR2 (germline): MNHNS, SASEGT. The CDR3 is made up of 17 amino acids. Germline trimming cut 0 bases from V and 7 bases from J; bases unmatched to any gene: 10. The CDR3 coding sequence is TGTGCCAGCAGTGAAGCGGGGACAGGGAGTACTCGGAACACCATATATTTT. It specifies CASSEAGTGSTRNTIYF.